Listed below are T cell receptor beta chains from one sample, sequenced in a study of T cell repertoires in cytomegalovirus infection. In TCRdb, the reads were re-called with MiXCR into one record per CDR3 protein. The data hold about 530,000 distinct CDR3 sequences, with approximately 26% observed a single time. Sequencing used PBMCs. All receptors come from a human donor in good health (CMV status not recorded). Some clones in this sample may be carry-over from other donors' samples. Both conserved end residues are part of each CDR3. A D gene is named only where the DNA matches it firmly. Expanded clones are given a class, and other clones once, few, many or no size at all.

D gene | J gene | clone size | V gene | CDR3 protein | CDR3 DNA
TRBD2 | TRBJ2-5 | many | TRBV7-4 | CASTSGLAGGSEETQYF | TGTGCCAGCACCTCGGGACTAGCGGGAGGCTCGGAAGAGACCCAGTACTTC
- | TRBJ2-7 | - | TRBV29-1 | CSVIAGGIREQYF | TGCAGCGTTATAGCTGGAGGCATCCGCGAGCAGTACTTC
- | TRBJ1-4 | - | TRBV28 | CASSPHSRDGREKLFF | TGTGCCAGCAGTCCCCACTCCCGGGACGGACGTGAAAAACTGTTTTTT
- | TRBJ2-2 | - | TRBV19 | CASSAYAGASGELFF | TGTGCCAGTAGTGCGTACGCAGGGGCGAGCGGGGAGCTGTTTTTT
- | TRBJ1-2 | - | TRBV7-9 | CASRPPPGAPRTLYGYTF | TGTGCCAGCAGACCACCGCCCGGCGCACCTAGAACCCTATATGGCTACACCTTC
TRBD1 | TRBJ1-1 | few | TRBV28 | CASSLWGTGGRYDTEAFF | TGTGCCAGCAGTTTATGGGGGACAGGGGGCAGGTATGACACTGAAGCTTTCTTT
TRBD1 | TRBJ1-4 | few | TRBV6-6 | CASSHAPTGKLFF | TGTGCCAGCAGCCACGCCCCGACAGGGAAACTGTTTTTT
TRBD1 | TRBJ2-3 | many | TRBV7-2 | CASSYLTGGIGTDTQYF | TGTGCCAGCAGCTACCTCACAGGGGGCATTGGCACAGATACGCAGTATTTT
- | TRBJ2-7 | once | TRBV3-1 | CASSQVGVGVGGDNEQYF | TGTGCCAGCAGCCAAGTGGGGGTAGGGGTCGGGGGTGATAACGAGCAGTACTTC
TRBD1 | TRBJ2-1 | - | TRBV7-2 | CASSSQTGWYNEQFF | TGTGCCAGCAGCTCCCAGACAGGGTGGTACAATGAGCAGTTCTTC
TRBD1 | TRBJ2-3 | once | TRBV20-1 | CSAPDSSGGDTQYF | TGCAGTGCCCCGGACTCGTCAGGGGGTGATACGCAGTATTTT
TRBD1 | TRBJ1-1 | few | TRBV29-1 | CSVRGQQNTEAFF | TGCAGCGTGAGGGGACAGCAGAACACTGAAGCTTTCTTT
TRBD2 | TRBJ2-1 | - | TRBV4-1 | CASSRPGLAFNEQFF | TGCGCCAGCAGCCGTCCGGGACTAGCGTTCAATGAGCAGTTCTTC
TRBD1 | TRBJ1-1 | many | TRBV11-2 | CASSSYRGRNTEAFF | TGTGCCAGCAGCTCTTACAGGGGCCGGAACACTGAAGCTTTCTTT
- | TRBJ2-5 | few | TRBV4-3 | CASSQDSGYKETQYF | TGCGCCAGCAGCCAAGATTCGGGGTACAAGGAGACCCAGTACTTC
- | TRBJ2-6 | many | TRBV7-9 | CASSFSGGANVLTF | TGTGCCAGCAGCTTTTCGGGTGGGGCCAACGTCCTGACTTTC
- | TRBJ2-1 | once | TRBV27 | CASSPGVSYSYNEQFF | TGTGCCAGCAGCCCTGGGGTCTCCTACTCCTACAATGAGCAGTTCTTC
- | TRBJ1-4 | few | TRBV2 | CASRWMKGENEKLFF | TGTGCCAGCAGGTGGATGAAGGGGGAAAATGAAAAACTGTTTTTT
- | TRBJ2-2 | many | TRBV7-6 | CASSQVGVTGELFF | TGTGCCAGCAGTCAAGTCGGGGTCACCGGGGAGCTGTTTTTT
- | TRBJ1-2 | once | TRBV4-3 | CASSPSFNGNYGYTF | TGCGCCAGCAGCCCATCCTTTAACGGGAACTATGGCTACACCTTC
TRBD1 | TRBJ2-5 | - | TRBV19 | CASSKRQGETQYF | TGTGCCAGTAGTAAACGACAGGGTGAGACCCAGTACTTC
- | TRBJ1-5 | - | TRBV6-8 | CASRWDTGSNQPQHF | TGTGCCAGCAGATGGGACACCGGTAGCAATCAGCCCCAGCATTTT
- | TRBJ1-4 | - | TRBV9 | CASSPPTNEKLFF | TGTGCCAGCAGCCCCCCAACTAATGAAAAACTGTTTTTT
TRBD1 | TRBJ1-1 | - | TRBV18 | CASSPPGQSTEAFF | TGTGCCAGCTCACCACCGGGACAGTCGACTGAAGCTTTCTTT
- | TRBJ1-2 | few | TRBV7-6 | CASSSRVGTINGYTF | TGTGCCAGCAGCTCCAGAGTTGGGACAATCAATGGCTACACCTTC
TRBD2 | TRBJ2-7 | - | TRBV7-6 | CASSRLKSGGTYEQYF | TGTGCCAGCAGCCGCCTTAAGAGCGGGGGCACCTACGAGCAGTACTTC
- | TRBJ2-5 | few | TRBV6-2/TRBV6-3 | CASSYSISLKTQYF | TGTGCCAGCAGTTACTCGATCTCCCTCAAGACCCAGTACTTC
TRBD2 | TRBJ2-7 | - | TRBV28 | CASRGRANEQYF | TGTGCCAGCAGAGGGAGGGCCAACGAGCAGTACTTC
TRBD2 | TRBJ2-4 | - | TRBV10-3 | CAISEKGGNIQYF | TGTGCCATCAGTGAAAAGGGAGGGAACATTCAGTACTTC
- | TRBJ1-2 | few | TRBV19 | CASKQDGLYGYTF | TGTGCCAGTAAACAGGACGGCCTCTATGGCTACACCTTC
- | TRBJ1-1 | many | TRBV5-4 | CASSLSWGVNTEAFF | TGTGCCAGCAGCTTGTCCTGGGGCGTGAACACTGAAGCTTTCTTT
- | TRBJ1-2 | many | TRBV29-1 | CSARVAGRGPGARGYTF | TGCAGCGCGCGCGTGGCCGGCAGGGGACCAGGGGCGCGAGGCTACACCTTC
TRBD1 | TRBJ2-2 | many | TRBV12-3/TRBV12-4 | CASSPDRWDTGELFF | TGTGCCAGCAGCCCGGACAGGTGGGACACCGGGGAGCTGTTTTTT
- | TRBJ1-5 | few | TRBV12-3/TRBV12-4 | CASSSGRSYQPQHF | TGTGCCAGCAGTTCCGGACGGAGTTATCAGCCCCAGCATTTT
- | TRBJ1-1 | many | TRBV7-8 | CASSLVSMNTEAFF | TGTGCCAGCAGCTTAGTGTCGATGAACACTGAAGCTTTCTTT
- | TRBJ1-1 | - | TRBV28 | CASSLQKTMNTEAFF | TGTGCCAGCAGTTTACAGAAGACTATGAACACTGAAGCTTTCTTT
- | TRBJ2-6 | many | TRBV25-1 | CASSEDSGANVLTF | TGTGCCAGCAGTGAAGACTCTGGGGCCAACGTCCTGACTTTC
- | TRBJ2-3 | - | TRBV7-8 | CASSSPQRGSTTQYF | TGTGCCAGCAGCTCGCCCCAGCGTGGATCCACTACGCAGTATTTT
TRBD2 | TRBJ2-3 | many | TRBV7-2 | CASSLYGWGGSSSTDTQYF | TGTGCCAGCAGCTTATATGGGTGGGGGGGGTCATCTAGCACAGATACGCAGTATTTT
TRBD1 | TRBJ2-1 | few | TRBV14 | CASSPWDRPSNEQFF | TGTGCCAGCAGCCCCTGGGACAGGCCAAGCAATGAGCAGTTCTTC
- | TRBJ2-6 | - | TRBV6-1 | CASSAGTYTPNVLTF | TGTGCCAGCAGTGCCGGGACCTATACACCCAACGTCCTGACTTTC
TRBD2 | TRBJ2-3 | - | TRBV19 | CASSIGRENRRQTDTQYF | TGTGCCAGTAGTATCGGGCGGGAGAATCGTAGACAAACAGATACGCAGTATTTT
- | TRBJ2-5 | few | TRBV2 | CASKSSWPSGETQYF | TGTGCCAGCAAGTCCTCATGGCCCAGCGGAGAGACCCAGTACTTC
- | TRBJ2-5 | - | TRBV28 | CASSQGGGQETQYF | TGTGCCAGCAGTCAGGGTGGAGGGCAAGAGACCCAGTACTTC
TRBD1 | TRBJ1-6 | many | TRBV7-2 | CASSMDRGNSPLHF | TGTGCCAGCAGCATGGACAGGGGTAATTCACCCCTCCACTTT
- | TRBJ1-6 | few | TRBV12-3/TRBV12-4 | CASREQGGAPLHF | TGTGCCAGCAGAGAACAGGGTGGGGCACCCCTCCACTTT
TRBD1 | TRBJ1-3 | - | TRBV6-2/TRBV6-3 | CASSSGQPTGNTIYF | TGTGCCAGCAGCTCGGGACAGCCTACTGGAAACACCATATATTTT
- | TRBJ2-3 | few | TRBV4-3 | CASSQGAGRDTQYF | TGCGCCAGCAGCCAAGGCGCAGGGCGGGATACGCAGTATTTT
- | TRBJ2-2 | few | TRBV2 | CASSEQNTGELFF | TGTGCCAGCAGTGAACAAAACACCGGGGAGCTGTTTTTT
- | TRBJ2-3 | few | TRBV7-6 | CASSSSASTDTQYF | TGTGCCAGCAGCTCGTCAGCTAGCACAGATACGCAGTATTTT
- | TRBJ2-7 | many | TRBV7-8 | CASSPRGRSSYEQYF | TGTGCCAGCAGCCCCAGAGGCCGAAGCTCCTACGAGCAGTACTTC
- | TRBJ2-5 | many | TRBV7-9 | CASSRFGQEGETQYF | TGTGCCAGCAGCCGGTTCGGCCAGGAGGGAGAGACCCAGTACTTC
TRBD2 | TRBJ2-1 | - | TRBV30 | CAWSLAGGFRDEQFF | TGTGCCTGGAGTTTAGCGGGAGGGTTTCGCGATGAGCAGTTCTTC
- | TRBJ1-3 | many | TRBV7-2 | CASSLYERDRNTIYF | TGTGCCAGCAGCTTATACGAGAGAGACCGAAACACCATATATTTT
- | TRBJ2-4 | many | TRBV7-2 | CASSLMSSGAKNIQYF | TGTGCCAGCAGCTTAATGTCATCGGGAGCCAAAAACATTCAGTACTTC
TRBD2 | TRBJ2-1 | - | TRBV5-4 | CASSTELAGAYNEQFF | TGTGCCAGCAGCACCGAATTAGCGGGAGCCTACAATGAGCAGTTCTTC
TRBD2 | TRBJ2-3 | - | TRBV12-3/TRBV12-4 | CASSFISGRAFTDTQYF | TGTGCCAGCAGTTTTATTAGCGGGAGGGCCTTCACAGATACGCAGTATTTT
TRBD1 | TRBJ2-5 | few | TRBV6-5 | CASSRTGWHQETQYF | TGTGCCAGCAGCAGGACAGGGTGGCACCAAGAGACCCAGTACTTC
- | TRBJ1-2 | - | TRBV28 | CASGSGRANGYTF | TGTGCCAGCGGGTCGGGCAGGGCGAATGGCTACACCTTC
- | TRBJ1-1 | few | TRBV19 | CASSRSGGLNTEAFF | TGTGCCAGTTCTCGCTCTGGGGGACTGAACACTGAAGCTTTCTTT